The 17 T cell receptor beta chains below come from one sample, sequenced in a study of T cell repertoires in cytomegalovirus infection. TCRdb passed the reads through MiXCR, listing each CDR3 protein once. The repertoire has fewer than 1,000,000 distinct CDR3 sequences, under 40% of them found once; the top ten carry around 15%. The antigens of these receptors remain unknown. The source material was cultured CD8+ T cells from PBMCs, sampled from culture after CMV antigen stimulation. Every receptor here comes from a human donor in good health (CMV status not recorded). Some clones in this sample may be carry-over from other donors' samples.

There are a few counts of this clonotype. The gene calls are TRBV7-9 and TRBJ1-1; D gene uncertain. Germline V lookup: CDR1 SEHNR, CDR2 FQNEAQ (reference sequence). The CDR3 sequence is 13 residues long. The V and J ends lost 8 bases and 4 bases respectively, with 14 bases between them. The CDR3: CASRKGLSTEAFF. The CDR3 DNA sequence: TGTGCCAGCCGGAAGGGATTGAGCACTGAAGCTTTCTTT.

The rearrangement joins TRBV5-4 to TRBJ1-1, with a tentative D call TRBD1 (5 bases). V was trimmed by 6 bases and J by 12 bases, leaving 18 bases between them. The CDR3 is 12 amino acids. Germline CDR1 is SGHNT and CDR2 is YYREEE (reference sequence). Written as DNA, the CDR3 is TGTGCCAGCACCCGGGGGGACGGCGAAACTTTCTTT. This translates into CASTRGDGETFF.

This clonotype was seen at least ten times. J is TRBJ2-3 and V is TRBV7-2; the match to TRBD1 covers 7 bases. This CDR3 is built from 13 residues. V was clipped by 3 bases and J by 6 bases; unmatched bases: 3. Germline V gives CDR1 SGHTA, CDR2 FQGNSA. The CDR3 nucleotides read TGTGCCAGCAGCTTCGAGACAGGGGATACGCAGTATTTT. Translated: CASSFETGDTQYF.

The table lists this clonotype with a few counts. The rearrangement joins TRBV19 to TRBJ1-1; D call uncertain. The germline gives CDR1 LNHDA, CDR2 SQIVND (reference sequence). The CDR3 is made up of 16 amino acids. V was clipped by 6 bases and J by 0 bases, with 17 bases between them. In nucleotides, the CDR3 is TGTGCCAGTAGCGGAAAAATGGTTGCCATGAACACTGAAGCTTTCTTT. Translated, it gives CASSGKMVAMNTEAFF.

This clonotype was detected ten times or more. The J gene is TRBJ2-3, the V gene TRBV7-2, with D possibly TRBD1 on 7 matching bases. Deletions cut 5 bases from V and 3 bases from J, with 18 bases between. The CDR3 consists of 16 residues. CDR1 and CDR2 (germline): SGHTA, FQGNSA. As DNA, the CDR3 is TGTGCCAGCAGCCCACAGGAGGGGGCGGTAACAGATACGCAGTATTTT. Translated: CASSPQEGAVTDTQYF.

This CDR3 reads CASSFPPTSNYGYTF. The CDR3 coding sequence is TGTGCCAGCAGCTTTCCCCCGACGTCCAACTATGGCTACACCTTC. This chain uses TRBV7-9 with TRBJ1-2; D unclear. Between the trimmed V and J ends, which lost 3 bases and 2 bases, there was a span of 13 bases. Germline-derived CDR1 and CDR2 are SEHNR and FQNEAQ (reference sequence). The length of the CDR3 is 15 residues.

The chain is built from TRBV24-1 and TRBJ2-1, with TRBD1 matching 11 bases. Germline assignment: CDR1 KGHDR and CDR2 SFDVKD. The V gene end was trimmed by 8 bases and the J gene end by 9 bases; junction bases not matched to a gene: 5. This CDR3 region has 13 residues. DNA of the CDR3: TGTGCCACCATGGGACAGGGGGTGAGTGAGCAGTTCTTC. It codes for CATMGQGVSEQFF.

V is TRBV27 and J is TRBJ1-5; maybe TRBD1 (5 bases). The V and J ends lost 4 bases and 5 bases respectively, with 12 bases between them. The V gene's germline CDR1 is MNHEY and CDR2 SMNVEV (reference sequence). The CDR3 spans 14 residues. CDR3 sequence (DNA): TGTGCCAGCAGTTCTGCACCAGGGCATCAGCCCCAGCATTTT. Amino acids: CASSSAPGHQPQHF.

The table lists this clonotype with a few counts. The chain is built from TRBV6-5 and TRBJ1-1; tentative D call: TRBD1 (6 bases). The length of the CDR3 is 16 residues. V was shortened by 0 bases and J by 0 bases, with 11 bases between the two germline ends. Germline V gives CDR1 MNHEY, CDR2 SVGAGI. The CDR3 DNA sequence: TGTGCCAGCAGTTACTCGATGGGGGACATGAACACTGAAGCTTTCTTT. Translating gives CASSYSMGDMNTEAFF.

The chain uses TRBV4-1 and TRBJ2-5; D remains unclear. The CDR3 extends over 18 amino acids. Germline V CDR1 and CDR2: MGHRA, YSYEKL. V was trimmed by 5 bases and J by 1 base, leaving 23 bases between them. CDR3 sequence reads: CASSEQLKGTLLQETQYF. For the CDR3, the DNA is TGCGCCAGCAGCGAACAACTCAAGGGCACTCTTCTCCAAGAGACCCAGTACTTC.

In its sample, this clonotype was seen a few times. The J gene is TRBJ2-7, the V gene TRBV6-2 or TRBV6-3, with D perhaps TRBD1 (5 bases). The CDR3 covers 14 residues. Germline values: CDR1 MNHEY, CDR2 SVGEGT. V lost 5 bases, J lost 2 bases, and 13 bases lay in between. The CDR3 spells CASSPPADTYEQYV. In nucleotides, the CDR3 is TGTGCCAGCAGTCCGCCGGCGGACACCTACGAGCAGTACGTC.

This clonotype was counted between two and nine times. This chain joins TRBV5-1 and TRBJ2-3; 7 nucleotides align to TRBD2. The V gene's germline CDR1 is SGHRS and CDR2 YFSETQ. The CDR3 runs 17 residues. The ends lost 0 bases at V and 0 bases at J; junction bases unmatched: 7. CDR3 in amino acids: CASSLEGGAWSTDTQYF. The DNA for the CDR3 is TGCGCCAGCAGCTTGGAGGGAGGGGCTTGGAGCACAGATACGCAGTATTTT.

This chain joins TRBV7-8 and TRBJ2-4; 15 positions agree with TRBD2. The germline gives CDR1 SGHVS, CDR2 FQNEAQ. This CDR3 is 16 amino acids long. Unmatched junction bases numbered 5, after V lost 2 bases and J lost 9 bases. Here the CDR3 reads CASSLRTSGGVGIQYF. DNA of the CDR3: TGTGCCAGCAGCTTACGGACTAGCGGGGGGGTTGGCATTCAGTACTTC. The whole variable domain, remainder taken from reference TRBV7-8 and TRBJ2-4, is GAGVSQSPRYKVAKRGQDVALRCDPISGHVSLFWYQQALGQGPEFLTYFQNEAQLDKSGLPSDRFFAERPEGSVSTLKIQRTQQEDSAVYLCASSLRTSGGVGIQYFGAGTRLSVL.

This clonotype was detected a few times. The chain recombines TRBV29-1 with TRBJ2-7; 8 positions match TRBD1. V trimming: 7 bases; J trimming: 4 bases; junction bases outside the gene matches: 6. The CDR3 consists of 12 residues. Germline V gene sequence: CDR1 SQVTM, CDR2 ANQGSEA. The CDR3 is CSGRTGKYEQYV. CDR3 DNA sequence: TGCAGCGGGAGGACAGGGAAATACGAGCAGTACGTC.

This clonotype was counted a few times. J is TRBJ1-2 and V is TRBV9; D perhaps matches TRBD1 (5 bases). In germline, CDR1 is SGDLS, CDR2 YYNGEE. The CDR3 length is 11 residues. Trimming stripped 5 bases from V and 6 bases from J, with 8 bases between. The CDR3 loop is CASSSRDGYTF. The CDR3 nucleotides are TGTGCCAGCAGTTCCAGGGATGGCTACACCTTC.

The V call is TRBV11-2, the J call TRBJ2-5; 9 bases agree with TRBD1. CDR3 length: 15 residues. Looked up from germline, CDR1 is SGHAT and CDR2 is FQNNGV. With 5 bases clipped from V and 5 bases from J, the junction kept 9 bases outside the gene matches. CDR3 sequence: CASSHLPGQGETQYF. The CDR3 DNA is TGTGCCAGCAGCCATCTCCCTGGACAGGGGGAGACCCAGTACTTC.

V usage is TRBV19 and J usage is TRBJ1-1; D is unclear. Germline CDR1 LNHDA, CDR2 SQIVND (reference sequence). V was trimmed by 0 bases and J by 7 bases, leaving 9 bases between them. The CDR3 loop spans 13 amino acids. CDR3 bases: TGTGCCAGTAGTATAGATCTAGCTGTTGAAGCTTTCTTT. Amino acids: CASSIDLAVEAFF.